The entry below describes one T cell receptor beta chain. Enrolment of Seattle patients took place during active infection, and they were followed longitudinally. Per the original methods: Counts of nucleated cells, estimated from reference gene primer amplification, were obtained. The table came from immunoSEQ multiplex PCR; TCRdb's copy has only in-frame clones and leaves some out. That table gives V, J and clone size, and the DNA gave D and trimming. The sample has over 250,000 clones; over 80% are singletons. The entry originates in a study of blood T cell repertoires in COVID-19. In the study overall: Sites in the United States, Italy and Spain provided acute and convalescent COVID-19 samples.

The germline V gene encodes CDR1 ENHRY and CDR2 SYGVKD. The length of the CDR3 is 14 residues. Trimming at V came to 5 bases and at J to 2 bases, leaving 5 bases not matched to a gene. The clonotype was recovered from a woman in her 70s with COVID-19, enrolled during active disease. The sequencing sample was made of peripheral blood. The V and J genes are TRBV10-3 and TRBJ1-1, with 7 bases lining up with TRBD1. The CDR3 DNA reads as TGTGCCATCAGTTGGACAGGAACCAACACTGAAGCTTTCTTT. Translating it yields CAISWTGTNTEAFF.